This T cell receptor (beta chain) was captured by sequencing in a study of vaccination and CD4 T cells after COVID-19. Looking at the study overall: Ranging from 14 to 241, the interval between dose two and post-vaccine sampling had a median of 72 days.

Oncomine TCR Beta short-read sequencing was applied to DNA from cultured CD4+ T cells. TCRdb reprocessed the PCR reads via MiXCR and lists one record per CDR3 protein. This sample yields 4,000 or so distinct CDR3 sequences, of which roughly 19% are seen a single time; approximately 15% belongs to the top ten. Points on this clonotype: Its matching antigen is unknown.

CDR3 size: 13 residues. The germline V and J ends were trimmed by 1 base and 4 bases, with 8 bases remaining between them. Study-wide results and limits: Median reactive clonotypes, those recognizing SARS-CoV-2, rose from about 22 to 38, not significantly. Within the convalescent patients, a median around 84% of the SARS-CoV-2-reactive clones were ones that appeared only post-vaccination.

Treatment: roughly nine-day PBMC culture with coronavirus spike peptide pools or control peptides (ViraFEST assay). This chain uses TRBV12-3 or TRBV12-4 with TRBJ2-7, with D possibly TRBD1 on 6 matching bases. The sequence came from a human donor who had recovered from COVID-19. Sequenced sample: CD4+ T cells from blood, cultured in vitro. The CDR3 loop is CASSLGGPYEQYF. CDR3 DNA: TGTGCCAGCAGTTTAGGGGGGCCATACGAGCAGTACTTC.